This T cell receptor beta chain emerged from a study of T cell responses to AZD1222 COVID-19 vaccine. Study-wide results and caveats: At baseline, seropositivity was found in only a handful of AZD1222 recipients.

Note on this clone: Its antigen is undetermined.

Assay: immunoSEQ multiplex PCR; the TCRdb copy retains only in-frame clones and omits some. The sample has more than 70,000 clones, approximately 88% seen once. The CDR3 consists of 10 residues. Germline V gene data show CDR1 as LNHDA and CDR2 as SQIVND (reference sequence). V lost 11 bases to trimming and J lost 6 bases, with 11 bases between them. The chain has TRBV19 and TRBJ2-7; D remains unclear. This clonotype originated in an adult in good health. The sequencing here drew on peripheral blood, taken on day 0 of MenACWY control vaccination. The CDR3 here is CAGLQCEQYF. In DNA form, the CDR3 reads TGTGCCGGCCTCCAATGCGAGCAGTACTTC.